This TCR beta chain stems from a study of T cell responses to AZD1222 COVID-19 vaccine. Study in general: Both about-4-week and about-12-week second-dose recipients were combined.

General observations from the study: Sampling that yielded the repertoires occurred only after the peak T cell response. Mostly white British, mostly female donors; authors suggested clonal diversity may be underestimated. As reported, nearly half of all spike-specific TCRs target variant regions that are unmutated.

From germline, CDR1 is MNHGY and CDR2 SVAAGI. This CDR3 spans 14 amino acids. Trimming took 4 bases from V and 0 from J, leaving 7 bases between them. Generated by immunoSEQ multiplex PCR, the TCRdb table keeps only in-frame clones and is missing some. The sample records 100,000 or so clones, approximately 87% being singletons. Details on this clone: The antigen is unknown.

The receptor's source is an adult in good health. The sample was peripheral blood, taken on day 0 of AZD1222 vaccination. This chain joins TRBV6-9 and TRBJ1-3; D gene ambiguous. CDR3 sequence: CASSWRYSGNTIYF. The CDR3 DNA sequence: TGTGCCAGCAGTTGGAGATACTCTGGAAACACCATATATTTT.